These 14 T cell receptor beta chains originate from one sample sequenced in a study of blood T cell repertoires in COVID-19. Profiled with immunoSEQ multiplex PCR; TCRdb holds only in-frame clones, not every one. The repertoire holds around 70,000 clones, approximately 90% seen once, with 4.8% in the top ten. The sequenced sample consisted of peripheral blood. The receptors come from a woman aged 55-70 years with active COVID-19.

The chain joins TRBV5-1 to TRBJ1-2, with D perhaps TRBD1 (6 bases). This CDR3 is 15 amino acids long. Germline-derived CDR1 and CDR2 are SGHRS and YFSETQ. The V gene lost 1 base and the J gene lost 0 bases, with 10 bases spanning the gap. The CDR3 DNA reads TGCGCCAGCAGCTTGCCAGGGGAATCTAACTATGGCTACACCTTC. It encodes CASSLPGESNYGYTF.

The rearrangement links TRBV4-1 to TRBJ2-2; 8 nucleotides align to TRBD1. Germline trimming cut 4 bases from V and 6 bases from J; bases unmatched to any gene: 4. Germline V gene sequence: CDR1 MGHRA, CDR2 YSYEKL. The length of the CDR3 is 14 residues. The chain's CDR3 is CASSLGQGPGELFF. The CDR3 DNA reads TGCGCCAGCAGCCTAGGACAGGGTCCCGGGGAGCTGTTTTTT.

V is TRBV19 and J is TRBJ2-1, with 7 bases fitting TRBD2. The CDR3 contains 19 residues. In germline, CDR1 is LNHDA, CDR2 SQIVND (reference sequence). The ends lost 6 bases at V and 0 bases at J; junction bases unmatched: 17. CDR3 sequence: CASSSSGTTKQSSYNEQFF. The CDR3 DNA follows: TGTGCCAGTAGCTCATCCGGGACTACCAAACAGAGCTCCTACAATGAGCAGTTCTTC.

The CDR3 protein is CASSSLTGYQGEKLFF. The CDR3 DNA follows: TGTGCCAGCAGCTCACTTACAGGGTATCAGGGTGAAAAACTGTTTTTT. The rearrangement joins TRBV5-6 to TRBJ1-4, with D possibly matching TRBD1 (6 bases). The CDR3 contains 16 residues. The germline gives CDR1 SGHDT, CDR2 YYEEEE. V lost 3 bases to trimming and J lost 7 bases, with 19 bases between them.

V is TRBV27 and J is TRBJ2-5; D is perhaps TRBD1 (5 bases). Germline CDR1 and CDR2: MNHEY and SMNVEV (reference sequence). CDR3 length: 16 amino acids. V lost 5 bases and J 5 bases, leaving 21 bases between the germline ends. CDR3 protein: CASSQGGHYGLETQYF. CDR3 DNA sequence: TGTGCCAGCAGTCAAGGTGGACACTATGGTCTCGAGACCCAGTACTTC.

The chain employs TRBV2 and TRBJ2-3, with 12 bases fitting TRBD2. Germline CDR1 SNHLY, CDR2 FYNNEI. The CDR3 has 17 residues. Trimming took 6 bases from V and 3 from J; bases not matched to a gene: 10. This CDR3 is CASSPGTSGLGTDTQYF. CDR3 nucleotides: TGTGCCAGCAGCCCGGGGACTAGCGGGCTGGGGACAGATACGCAGTATTTT. Together with reference TRBV2 and TRBJ2-3, the CDR3 gives the full variable domain: EPEVTQTPSHQVTQMGQEVILRCVPISNHLYFYWYRQILGQKVEFLVSFYNNEISEKSEIFDDQFSVERPDGSNFTLKIRSTKLEDSAMYFCASSPGTSGLGTDTQYFGPGTRLTVL.

The rearrangement links TRBV19 to TRBJ1-1, with D possibly matching TRBD1 (5 bases). Germline V gives CDR1 LNHDA, CDR2 SQIVND (reference sequence). The CDR3 loop spans 13 amino acids. Trimming took off 6 bases at V and 1 base at J, with 9 bases between the two ends. The CDR3 coding sequence is TGTGCCAGTAGATGGACAAAGAACACTGAAGCTTTCTTT. Translation: CASRWTKNTEAFF.

The rearrangement uses TRBV19 and TRBJ1-1; D gene unclear. Trimming left V 4 bases short and J 5 bases short, with 5 bases between. Germline assignment: CDR1 LNHDA and CDR2 SQIVND (reference sequence). The CDR3 runs to 11 residues. The DNA for the CDR3 is TGTGCCAGTAGTAAAATAACTGAAGCTTTCTTT. Protein sequence: CASSKITEAFF.

This clone was counted between two and nine times. The V gene is TRBV6-6, the J gene TRBJ1-1, with 8 bases fitting TRBD1. Trimming removed 6 bases from V and 10 bases from J; junction bases left unmatched: 16. The CDR3 is 15 amino acids. Germline V lookup: CDR1 MNHNY, CDR2 SVGAGI (reference sequence). CDR3 in amino acids: CASSPPRGQGFLAFF. The DNA of the CDR3 is TGTGCCAGCAGCCCACCCCGTGGACAGGGTTTTTTAGCTTTCTTT.

A single count supports this clone. The chain employs TRBV7-9 and TRBJ1-3; D ambiguous. CDR1 and CDR2 from the germline V gene are SEHNR and FQNEAQ (reference sequence). V lost 2 bases and J 2 bases, leaving 4 bases between the germline ends. The CDR3 is 13 amino acids. The CDR3 protein is CASSLTAGNTIYF. In DNA, the CDR3 is TGTGCCAGCAGCTTAACAGCTGGAAACACCATATATTTT.

The CDR3 bases are TGCAGCGTTGAAGATGGGGCTAGCGGGAGCACAGATACGCAGTATTTT. Its translation: CSVEDGASGSTDTQYF. V is TRBV29-1 and J is TRBJ2-3; TRBD2 matches 8 bases. CDR3 size: 16 residues. V shed 0 bases, J shed 0 bases, and the junction held 5 bases outside the gene matches. Per the germline V gene, CDR1 is SQVTM and CDR2 is ANQGSEA.

This chain connects TRBV14 to TRBJ1-1; D gene uncertain. The CDR3 consists of 16 residues. Trimming took 3 bases from V and 3 from J, leaving 17 bases between them. Germline V gene data show CDR1 as SGHDN and CDR2 as FVKESK. DNA of the CDR3: TGTGCCAGCAGCCAGAGAGGACTCCGGGCGTACACTGAAGCTTTCTTT. It specifies CASSQRGLRAYTEAFF.

The rearrangement joins TRBV7-7 to TRBJ2-2; 8 bases map to TRBD1. The length of the CDR3 is 15 residues. V trimming: 5 bases; J trimming: 3 bases; junction bases outside the gene matches: 5. CDR1 is SSHAT, CDR2 FNYEAQ, per germline (reference sequence). The CDR3 spells CASSPGTGYTGELFF. In nucleotides, the CDR3 is TGTGCCAGCAGCCCCGGGACAGGCTACACCGGGGAGCTGTTTTTT.

The chain uses TRBV3-1 (or the pseudogene TRBV3-2) and TRBJ2-3; D possibly corresponds to TRBD2 (5 bases). The germline gives CDR1 LGHDT, CDR2 YNNKEL (reference sequence). CDR3 length equals 13 residues. V was trimmed by 4 bases and J by 8 bases, leaving 13 bases between them. CDR3 sequence: CASSLRGGGTQYF. The CDR3 nucleotides read TGTGCCAGCAGCCTTCGGGGTGGAGGTACGCAGTATTTT.